The 20 T cell receptor beta chains listed next were all sequenced from one sample in a study of OX40 agonist ivuxolimab in advanced cancers. Here immunoSEQ multiplex PCR was the method, and the copy in TCRdb shows in-frame clones only, minus some. The sample carries about 68,000 clones, around 93% recorded once. The sample was CD4+ or CD8+ T cells sorted from blood, taken in a trial of the OX40 agonist ivuxolimab. Source of these receptors: an adult with an advanced solid tumor such as melanoma, head and neck, liver or kidney cancer.

This rearrangement joins TRBV7-3 to TRBJ1-1; 12 bases match TRBD1. The CDR3 runs 15 residues. With 5 bases clipped from V and 5 bases from J, the junction kept 6 bases outside the gene matches. Germline V CDR1 and CDR2: SGHTA, FQGTGA. The CDR3 protein is CASSQGQGAGTEAFF. The CDR3 coding sequence is TGTGCCAGCAGCCAGGGACAGGGGGCGGGGACTGAAGCTTTCTTT.

By share of the sample, this clone is medium-sized. The rearrangement links TRBV7-9 to TRBJ2-7; the D gene is possibly TRBD2 (5 bases). CDR1 and CDR2 (germline): SEHNR, FQNEAQ (reference sequence). This CDR3 is built from 13 residues. V was trimmed by 0 bases and J by 6 bases, leaving 9 bases between them. Here the CDR3 reads CASSLAGVSEQYF. CDR3 in DNA: TGTGCCAGCAGCTTAGCGGGAGTATCCGAGCAGTACTTC.

DNA of the CDR3: TGTGCCAGCAGCGGGGCAGGGGCGGCAACTAATGAAAAACTGTTTTTT. It specifies CASSGAGAATNEKLFF. The V call is TRBV2, the J call TRBJ1-4; TRBD1 might be the D (6 bases). The CDR3 extends over 16 amino acids. The V and J ends lost 6 bases and 0 bases respectively, with 14 bases between them. Germline V CDR1 and CDR2: SNHLY, FYNNEI. The variable domain in full, with the rest retrieved from reference TRBV2 and TRBJ1-4, is EPEVTQTPSHQVTQMGQEVILRCVPISNHLYFYWYRQILGQKVEFLVSFYNNEISEKSEIFDDQFSVERPDGSNFTLKIRSTKLEDSAMYFCASSGAGAATNEKLFFGSGTQLSVL.

The chain uses TRBV6-1 and TRBJ1-2; a possible D gene is TRBD1 (6 bases). The germline V gene has CDR1 MNHNS and CDR2 SASEGT. The CDR3 contains 14 residues. The germline V and J ends were trimmed by 6 bases and 2 bases, with 13 bases remaining between them. CDR3 nucleotide sequence: TGTGCCAGCAGACGACAGGCCTCAAACTATGGCTACACCTTC. Amino acids: CASRRQASNYGYTF.

This sequence joins TRBV10-2 and TRBJ1-2; perhaps TRBD1 as D (5 bases). V was clipped by 7 bases and J by 6 bases, with 27 bases between them. CDR1 WSHSY and CDR2 SAAADI come from the germline V gene. The CDR3 is 17 residues long. CDR3 residues: CASIGSMTVGLEDGYTF. As DNA, the CDR3 is TGCGCCAGCATAGGGTCCATGACAGTTGGGCTAGAAGATGGCTACACCTTC.

This clone was observed a single time. The V call is TRBV5-4, the J call TRBJ2-5; TRBD1 agrees at 11 bases. Germline V gene sequence: CDR1 SGHNT, CDR2 YYREEE (reference sequence). The CDR3 loop spans 16 amino acids. V gave up 4 bases and J gave up 5 bases; unmatched junction bases: 10. CDR3: CASSKNGQGAGETQYF. CDR3 bases: TGTGCCAGCAGCAAAAACGGACAGGGGGCGGGGGAGACCCAGTACTTC.

This sequence joins TRBV28 and TRBJ1-1; 8 nucleotides line up with TRBD1. From germline, CDR1 is MDHEN and CDR2 SYDVKM. Trimming took 5 bases from V and 8 from J; bases not matched to a gene: 10. This CDR3 region has 14 residues. CDR3 DNA sequence: TGTGCCAGCAGTGCCCGGGACAGGAAGGGCGAAGCTTTCTTT. Translation: CASSARDRKGEAFF.

This clone was recorded once. This chain connects TRBV18 to TRBJ2-1; no definite D call. This CDR3 region has 16 residues. CDR1 and CDR2 (germline): KGHSH, LQKENI. V dropped 3 bases and J dropped 1 base, with 13 bases sitting between them. CDR3 in amino acids: CASSPPMEFSYNEQFF. The CDR3 nucleotides read TGTGCCAGCTCACCGCCCATGGAGTTTTCCTACAATGAGCAGTTCTTC.

The chain recombines TRBV4-1 with TRBJ1-5; D not resolved. Trimming removed 0 bases from V and 7 bases from J, with 19 bases in between. In germline, CDR1 is MGHRA, CDR2 YSYEKL. The CDR3 contains 17 residues. CDR3 coding DNA: TGCGCCAGCAGCCAAGAGGGAGGTGGGCAAGCAGCGCAGCCCCAGCATTTT. It yields the protein CASSQEGGGQAAQPQHF.

This chain uses TRBV16 with TRBJ1-5; 8 bases map to TRBD1. Germline CDR1 is KGHSY and CDR2 is FQNENV. The CDR3 spans 16 residues. Trimming took 2 bases from V and 6 from J; bases not matched to a gene: 9. CDR3 bases: TGTGCCAGCAGCCAAAGCGGACAGGGCTGGGGTCAGCCCCAGCATTTT. Encoded protein: CASSQSGQGWGQPQHF.

This chain uses TRBV18 with TRBJ2-2, with 9 bases lining up with TRBD1. Losses at the gene ends were 3 bases for V and 0 bases for J; bases not matched to a gene: 5. The CDR3 spans 17 residues. Germline CDR1 KGHSH, CDR2 LQKENI. The DNA of the CDR3 is TGTGCCAGCTCACCGGACAGGGGAAAACCGAACACCGGGGAGCTGTTTTTT. This sequence encodes CASSPDRGKPNTGELFF.

The rearrangement uses TRBV5-6 and TRBJ1-1; 9 nucleotides agree with TRBD1. The CDR3 has 16 amino acids. V dropped 0 bases and J dropped 6; count of bases not matched to a gene: 9. Germline CDR1 is SGHDT and CDR2 is YYEEEE. The CDR3 DNA sequence: TGTGCCAGCAGCTTGGCGGGACAGGGTTGGCGCGCTGAAGCTTTCTTT. Translating gives CASSLAGQGWRAEAFF.

The rearrangement uses TRBV15 and TRBJ2-5; a weak D match, TRBD1 (5 bases). Deletions cut 1 base from V and 3 bases from J, with 9 bases between. Germline lookup yields CDR1 LNHNV and CDR2 YYDKDF (reference sequence). The CDR3 loop spans 14 amino acids. In nucleotides, the CDR3 is TGTGCCACCAGCAGAGCGACAGAAAAAGAGACCCAGTACTTC. This encodes CATSRATEKETQYF.

This chain links TRBV28 with TRBJ2-7; possibly TRBD2 for D (5 bases). Trimming pared 3 bases from V and 5 bases from J, leaving 11 bases between. CDR3 length: 13 residues. Germline V gene data show CDR1 as MDHEN and CDR2 as SYDVKM. The CDR3 loop reads CASSFFGRNEQYF. CDR3 coding DNA: TGTGCCAGCAGTTTTTTTGGGAGAAACGAGCAGTACTTC.

The J gene is TRBJ1-5, the V gene TRBV19; unclear D gene. V was pared by 3 bases and J by 0 bases, with 9 bases between. CDR1 and CDR2 (germline): LNHDA, SQIVND (reference sequence). The CDR3 extends over 15 amino acids. CDR3 in DNA: TGTGCCAGTAGTATCGTAGGCGTTAGCAATCAGCCCCAGCATTTT. It translates to CASSIVGVSNQPQHF.

The chain recombines TRBV19 with TRBJ1-5, with 7 positions matching TRBD1. This CDR3 is 13 amino acids long. CDR1 and CDR2 (germline): LNHDA, SQIVND (reference sequence). Losses at the gene ends were 10 bases for V and 4 bases for J; bases not matched to a gene: 7. This CDR3 is CATSFRGNQPQHF. The CDR3 nucleotides are TGTGCCACCTCCTTCAGGGGGAATCAGCCCCAGCATTTT.

The chain has TRBV5-4 and TRBJ1-6; D may be TRBD1 (6 bases). Germline-derived CDR1 and CDR2 are SGHNT and YYREEE (reference sequence). This CDR3 is built from 16 residues. The germline V and J ends were trimmed by 4 bases and 5 bases, with 16 bases remaining between them. This chain's CDR3 is CASSGSRGNDNSPLHF. CDR3 DNA: TGTGCCAGCAGCGGCAGCAGGGGAAACGATAATTCACCCCTCCACTTT. Combining the CDR3 with reference TRBV5-4 and TRBJ1-6 gives the whole variable domain ETGVTQSPTHLIKTRGQQVTLRCSSQSGHNTVSWYQQALGQGPQFIFQYYREEENGRGNFPPRFSGLQFPNYSSELNVNALELDDSALYLCASSGSRGNDNSPLHFGNGTRLTVT.

The V and J genes are TRBV6-5 and TRBJ2-2; D ambiguous. Trimming removed 2 bases from V and 6 bases from J, with 10 bases in between. From germline, CDR1 is MNHEY and CDR2 SVGAGI. This CDR3 has 14 amino acids. The CDR3, as DNA: TGTGCCAGCAGTTACCGTTATGAGCCCGGGGAGCTGTTTTTT. Translation gives CASSYRYEPGELFF.

This chain links TRBV28 with TRBJ1-2, with 7 bases identical to TRBD1. The germline gives CDR1 MDHEN, CDR2 SYDVKM. V trimming: 3 bases; J trimming: 0 bases; junction bases outside the gene matches: 4. This CDR3 is 15 amino acids long. CDR3 loop: CASSFQTGTNYGYTF. The CDR3 bases are TGTGCCAGCAGTTTCCAGACAGGGACTAACTATGGCTACACCTTC.

In its sample, this clone was seen once. The V and J genes are TRBV7-9 and TRBJ1-2; 7 bases align to TRBD1. The CDR3 is 14 amino acids. V was clipped by 5 bases and J by 5 bases; unmatched bases: 8. CDR1 SEHNR and CDR2 FQNEAQ come from the germline V gene (reference sequence). The chain's CDR3 is CASSERQGLYGYTF. As DNA, the CDR3 is TGTGCCAGCAGCGAAAGACAGGGTTTATATGGCTACACCTTC.